This T cell receptor (beta chain) was documented in a study of blood T cell repertoires in COVID-19. Study background: Acute-phase and convalescent COVID-19 samples originated in the United States, Italy and Spain. Nucleic acid was either cDNA or gDNA, and it came from T cells, B-cell-depleted T cells, or PBMCs.

Source study methods: Amplified reference gene primers provided the basis for estimating nucleated cell counts. The assay was immunoSEQ multiplex PCR, and TCRdb's table has in-frame clones only and misses some. The V and J calls and clone size were taken over from that table, and D and trimming were inferred from the DNA. The data contain hundreds of thousands of clones, roughly 80% of them seen just once; the ten biggest clones take up approximately 7.9%. The CDR3 spans 16 residues. Germline loops: CDR1 SGHVS, CDR2 FQNEAQ. With 5 bases removed from V and 0 bases from J, the gap between germline ends came to 16 bases.

The sample consisted of peripheral blood. This sequence originates from an elderly woman with acute or convalescent COVID-19. This chain uses TRBV7-8 with TRBJ1-1, with no clear D. CDR3 bases: TGTGCCAGCAGCCCACAACGTGATAGCATGAACACTGAAGCTTTCTTT. Translated, it gives CASSPQRDSMNTEAFF.